Given below is one T cell receptor (beta chain) in context. The antigen remains undetermined. This entry comes from a study of T cell responses to AZD1222 COVID-19 vaccine. Study-wide findings and caveats: Spike-spanning, vaccine-associated CD4 TCRs were dominant at 160-218 and 743-854. Of spike-specific TCRs, nearly half reportedly target regions left unmutated in variants. Seropositive AZD1222 recipients at baseline numbered only five or six. Most donors were white British and more were female, and clonal diversity was possibly underestimated.

Sequenced by immunoSEQ multiplex PCR; TCRdb stores in-frame clones only, minus some. The top ten hold around 9.9% of the sample, which has 90,000 to 130,000 clones, 84% seen once. The CDR3 consists of 14 residues. V was clipped by 7 bases and J by 6 bases, with 16 bases between them. Germline CDR1 and CDR2: SGHDT and YYEEEE. The chain employs TRBV5-6 and TRBJ1-4; a weak D match, TRBD1 (6 bases). This material consisted of peripheral blood, taken on day 0 of AZD1222 vaccination. This sequence originates from an adult in good health. The CDR3 coding sequence is TGTGCCAGCTCCGGGAGACAGGTTGATGAAAAACTGTTTTTT. This translates into CASSGRQVDEKLFF.